The rows below give T cell receptor beta chains drawn from one sample of a study of blood T cell repertoires in COVID-19. Using immunoSEQ multiplex PCR, the repertoire was profiled, and TCRdb retains in-frame clones only, with some absent. The sample includes around 88,000 clones, roughly 80% of them seen just once. The sequenced sample consisted of peripheral blood. The receptors shown here come from a woman aged 80 or over with acute or convalescent COVID-19. Both conserved end residues are part of each CDR3. D genes are given only for firm matches. Size tells how often a clone was seen (once, few, many) or the class of an expanded clone, and some rows leave it out.

D	size	J	V	CDR3	DNA
.	few	TRBJ1-3	TRBV7-2	CASSPLGGGTGNTIYF	TGTGCCAGCAGCCCCCTAGGGGGGGGGACTGGAAACACCATATATTTT
TRBD2	.	TRBJ2-2	TRBV11-2	CASSPLAGARTGELFF	TGTGCCAGCAGCCCTCTAGCGGGGGCGCGTACCGGGGAGCTGTTTTTT
.	.	TRBJ2-7	TRBV12-3/TRBV12-4	CASRTGTTYEQYF	TGTGCCAGCAGGACCGGGACAACCTACGAGCAGTACTTC
TRBD1	.	TRBJ1-2	TRBV7-2	CASSPGQGGRGYTF	TGTGCCAGCAGCCCTGGACAGGGGGGCCGTGGCTACACCTTC
TRBD1	.	TRBJ1-2	TRBV5-4	CASSIGTGANYGYTF	TGTGCCAGCAGCATCGGGACAGGGGCTAACTATGGCTACACCTTC
.	.	TRBJ1-6	TRBV6-1	CASSEGFAGGDSPLHF	TGTGCCAGCAGTGAAGGGTTCGCCGGGGGGGATTCACCCCTCCACTTT
.	.	TRBJ1-1	TRBV4-3	CASSQDYGYGTEAFF	TGCGCCAGCAGCCAAGACTACGGGTATGGCACTGAAGCTTTCTTT
TRBD1	.	TRBJ1-5	TRBV10-3	CATSGGLEEPQHF	TGTGCCACCTCAGGGGGGCTCGAGGAGCCCCAGCATTTT
.	few	TRBJ1-2	TRBV6-1	CASSEQINYGYTF	TGTGCCAGCAGTGAACAGATTAACTATGGCTACACCTTC
TRBD1	.	TRBJ1-4	TRBV4-2	CASSMDRGVEKLFF	TGTGCCAGCAGCATGGACAGGGGAGTTGAAAAACTGTTTTTT
.	.	TRBJ1-2	TRBV6-5	CASRRDGFNYGYTF	TGTGCCAGCAGGCGGGACGGGTTTAACTATGGCTACACCTTC
TRBD2	.	TRBJ2-1	TRBV12-3/TRBV12-4	CASRPAGGHEQFF	TGTGCCAGCAGACCAGCGGGGGGGCATGAGCAGTTCTTC
.	few	TRBJ1-2	TRBV29-1	CSVVVLGLLNYGYTF	TGCAGCGTTGTCGTATTGGGACTGCTTAACTATGGCTACACCTTC
TRBD1	.	TRBJ2-2	TRBV6-5	CASSTGTANTGELFF	TGTGCCAGCAGTACCGGGACAGCGAACACCGGGGAGCTGTTTTTT
.	.	TRBJ1-2	TRBV19	CASSIREDYGYTF	TGTGCCAGTAGTATCAGGGAGGACTATGGCTACACCTTC
.	once	TRBJ2-3	TRBV9	CASSANSRGTGASDTQYF	TGTGCCAGCAGCGCCAATTCCCGGGGGACTGGGGCTTCGGATACGCAGTATTTT
.	.	TRBJ1-1	TRBV10-1	CASRPAGNTEAFF	TGCGCCAGCAGACCGGCGGGGAACACTGAAGCTTTCTTT
TRBD1	.	TRBJ1-6	TRBV4-3	CASSQDPGTGHNSPLHF	TGCGCCAGCAGCCAAGATCCGGGGACAGGGCATAATTCACCCCTCCACTTT
.	.	TRBJ2-3	TRBV5-8	CASSLLRGRLDTQYF	TGTGCCAGCAGCTTACTAAGGGGCCGGTTAGATACGCAGTATTTT
TRBD1	.	TRBJ1-2	TRBV5-6	CASRLLQGGANYGYTF	TGTGCCAGCAGGCTGTTACAGGGGGGAGCTAACTATGGCTACACCTTC
.	few	TRBJ1-1	TRBV29-1	CSVATGNTEAFF	TGCAGCGTTGCTACAGGGAACACTGAAGCTTTCTTT
TRBD1	few	TRBJ1-5	TRBV6-2/TRBV6-3	CASSPFPGGLSNQPQHF	TGTGCCAGCAGCCCTTTCCCAGGGGGCTTAAGCAATCAGCCCCAGCATTTT
.	.	TRBJ1-2	TRBV5-6	CASRLLQVFGGYTF	TGTGCCAGCAGGTTACTACAGGTTTTTGGGGGCTACACCTTC
TRBD1	.	TRBJ1-4	TRBV6-5	CASRETGGSEKLFF	TGTGCCAGCAGAGAGACAGGGGGTTCGGAAAAACTGTTTTTT
.	few	TRBJ1-2	TRBV5-5	CASSLDAGNYGYTF	TGTGCCAGCAGCTTGGATGCAGGGAACTATGGCTACACCTTC
.	.	TRBJ2-2	TRBV5-4	CASSYDDREAGELFF	TGTGCCAGCAGCTATGACGATCGTGAGGCCGGGGAGCTGTTTTTT
TRBD1	.	TRBJ2-3	TRBV5-1	CASSFPRGRTDTQYF	TGCGCCAGCAGCTTCCCCAGGGGGCGGACAGATACGCAGTATTTT
.	.	TRBJ2-5	TRBV28	CASSLLRGRETQYF	TGTGCCAGCAGCCTCTTGAGAGGGAGGGAGACCCAGTACTTC
TRBD1	.	TRBJ1-2	TRBV6-6	CASRQGADYGYTF	TGTGCCAGCAGGCAGGGGGCTGACTATGGCTACACCTTC
.	.	TRBJ1-2	TRBV12-3/TRBV12-4	CASSLTREGGYTF	TGTGCCAGCAGTCTAACCAGGGAGGGTGGCTACACCTTC
.	.	TRBJ2-7	TRBV9	CASSVGIGDAGYEQYF	TGTGCCAGCAGCGTAGGAATCGGGGATGCTGGCTACGAGCAGTACTTC
TRBD1	few	TRBJ2-5	TRBV4-1	CASSQGDRGGETQYF	TGCGCCAGCAGCCAAGGGGACAGGGGTGGGGAGACCCAGTACTTC
.	.	TRBJ1-2	TRBV4-1	CASSQDLGTPYGYTF	TGCGCCAGCAGCCAAGACCTTGGGACACCGTATGGCTACACCTTC
TRBD1	few	TRBJ2-2	TRBV5-4	CASSLEGTGLGELFF	TGTGCCAGCAGCTTGGAGGGGACAGGGCTAGGGGAGCTGTTTTTT
TRBD1	once	TRBJ2-5	TRBV2	CASSRDRDSSQYF	TGTGCCAGCAGCCGGGACAGGGATAGTTCCCAGTACTTC
.	.	TRBJ1-4	TRBV5-4	CASSPEIAQREKLFF	TGTGCCAGCAGCCCAGAAATAGCGCAGAGGGAAAAACTGTTTTTT
.	.	TRBJ1-1	TRBV3-1/TRBV3-2	CASRRGMNTEAFF	TGTGCCAGCAGAAGGGGGATGAACACTGAAGCTTTCTTT
.	.	TRBJ2-5	TRBV5-4	CASSLGGTQETQYF	TGTGCCAGCAGCTTGGGGGGCACTCAAGAGACCCAGTACTTC
TRBD2	.	TRBJ2-2	TRBV2	CASIEGGGPGELFF	TGTGCCAGCATTGAGGGCGGGGGGCCCGGGGAGCTGTTTTTT
.	.	TRBJ1-1	TRBV5-6	CASSLGTMNTEAFF	TGTGCCAGCAGCTTGGGAACTATGAACACTGAAGCTTTCTTT
TRBD1	.	TRBJ1-6	TRBV28	CASSEVGTGSRSSPLHF	TGTGCCAGCAGTGAGGTGGGGACAGGGAGTCGTAGTTCACCCCTCCACTTT
TRBD2	.	TRBJ2-3	TRBV28	CASNSGGGKDTQYF	TGTGCCAGCAATAGCGGGGGGGGGAAAGATACGCAGTATTTT
.	.	TRBJ1-2	TRBV7-9	CASSFLDHYGYTF	TGTGCCAGCAGCTTCCTAGACCACTATGGCTACACCTTC
TRBD2	.	TRBJ2-7	TRBV7-9	CATLAGRGYEQYF	TGTGCCACTTTAGCGGGTCGGGGCTACGAGCAGTACTTC
TRBD2	.	TRBJ2-3	TRBV7-2	CASSRLAGPSTDTQYF	TGTGCCAGCAGCAGACTAGCGGGACCTAGCACAGATACGCAGTATTTT